This entry concerns a single T cell receptor beta chain. The antigen is unknown. This CDR3 is 14 amino acids long. Deletions cut 4 bases from V and 7 bases from J, with 13 bases between. Germline CDR1 is MGHRA and CDR2 is YSYEKL. This record belongs to a study of T-cell memory formation after mild COVID-19. Whole-study results and caveats: Memory cells collected pre-infection included some clones that later responded, suggesting cross-reactive memory joined.

MiXCR, run by TCRdb on the 5' RACE reads, gives a single entry per CDR3 protein. The table lists around 310,000 distinct CDR3 sequences, roughly an eighth of them singletons, with 21% in the top ten. The sample was PBMCs or a T cell subset sorted from them (not recorded which). This TCR was sampled from a man younger than 35 who had mild COVID-19 (a few samples of this study predate the infection). Cell type and time point are not known. V and J are TRBV4-1 and TRBJ1-4; D not resolved. For the CDR3, the DNA is TGCGCCAGCAGCCCCCCCCCGGGCGGTGAAAAACTGTTTTTT. Residues: CASSPPPGGEKLFF.